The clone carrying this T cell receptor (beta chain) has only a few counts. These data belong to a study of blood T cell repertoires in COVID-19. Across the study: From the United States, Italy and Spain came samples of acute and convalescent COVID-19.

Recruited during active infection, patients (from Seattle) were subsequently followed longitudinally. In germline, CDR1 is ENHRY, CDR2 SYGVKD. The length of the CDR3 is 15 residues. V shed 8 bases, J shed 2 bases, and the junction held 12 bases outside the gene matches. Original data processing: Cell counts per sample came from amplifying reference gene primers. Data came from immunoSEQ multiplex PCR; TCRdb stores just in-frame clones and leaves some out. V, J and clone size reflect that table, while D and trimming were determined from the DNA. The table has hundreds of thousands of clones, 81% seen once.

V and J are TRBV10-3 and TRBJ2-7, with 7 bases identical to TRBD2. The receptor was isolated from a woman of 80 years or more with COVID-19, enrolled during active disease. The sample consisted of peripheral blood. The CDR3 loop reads CAIGGALASPYEQYF. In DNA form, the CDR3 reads TGTGCCATCGGTGGGGCACTAGCGAGCCCCTACGAGCAGTACTTC.